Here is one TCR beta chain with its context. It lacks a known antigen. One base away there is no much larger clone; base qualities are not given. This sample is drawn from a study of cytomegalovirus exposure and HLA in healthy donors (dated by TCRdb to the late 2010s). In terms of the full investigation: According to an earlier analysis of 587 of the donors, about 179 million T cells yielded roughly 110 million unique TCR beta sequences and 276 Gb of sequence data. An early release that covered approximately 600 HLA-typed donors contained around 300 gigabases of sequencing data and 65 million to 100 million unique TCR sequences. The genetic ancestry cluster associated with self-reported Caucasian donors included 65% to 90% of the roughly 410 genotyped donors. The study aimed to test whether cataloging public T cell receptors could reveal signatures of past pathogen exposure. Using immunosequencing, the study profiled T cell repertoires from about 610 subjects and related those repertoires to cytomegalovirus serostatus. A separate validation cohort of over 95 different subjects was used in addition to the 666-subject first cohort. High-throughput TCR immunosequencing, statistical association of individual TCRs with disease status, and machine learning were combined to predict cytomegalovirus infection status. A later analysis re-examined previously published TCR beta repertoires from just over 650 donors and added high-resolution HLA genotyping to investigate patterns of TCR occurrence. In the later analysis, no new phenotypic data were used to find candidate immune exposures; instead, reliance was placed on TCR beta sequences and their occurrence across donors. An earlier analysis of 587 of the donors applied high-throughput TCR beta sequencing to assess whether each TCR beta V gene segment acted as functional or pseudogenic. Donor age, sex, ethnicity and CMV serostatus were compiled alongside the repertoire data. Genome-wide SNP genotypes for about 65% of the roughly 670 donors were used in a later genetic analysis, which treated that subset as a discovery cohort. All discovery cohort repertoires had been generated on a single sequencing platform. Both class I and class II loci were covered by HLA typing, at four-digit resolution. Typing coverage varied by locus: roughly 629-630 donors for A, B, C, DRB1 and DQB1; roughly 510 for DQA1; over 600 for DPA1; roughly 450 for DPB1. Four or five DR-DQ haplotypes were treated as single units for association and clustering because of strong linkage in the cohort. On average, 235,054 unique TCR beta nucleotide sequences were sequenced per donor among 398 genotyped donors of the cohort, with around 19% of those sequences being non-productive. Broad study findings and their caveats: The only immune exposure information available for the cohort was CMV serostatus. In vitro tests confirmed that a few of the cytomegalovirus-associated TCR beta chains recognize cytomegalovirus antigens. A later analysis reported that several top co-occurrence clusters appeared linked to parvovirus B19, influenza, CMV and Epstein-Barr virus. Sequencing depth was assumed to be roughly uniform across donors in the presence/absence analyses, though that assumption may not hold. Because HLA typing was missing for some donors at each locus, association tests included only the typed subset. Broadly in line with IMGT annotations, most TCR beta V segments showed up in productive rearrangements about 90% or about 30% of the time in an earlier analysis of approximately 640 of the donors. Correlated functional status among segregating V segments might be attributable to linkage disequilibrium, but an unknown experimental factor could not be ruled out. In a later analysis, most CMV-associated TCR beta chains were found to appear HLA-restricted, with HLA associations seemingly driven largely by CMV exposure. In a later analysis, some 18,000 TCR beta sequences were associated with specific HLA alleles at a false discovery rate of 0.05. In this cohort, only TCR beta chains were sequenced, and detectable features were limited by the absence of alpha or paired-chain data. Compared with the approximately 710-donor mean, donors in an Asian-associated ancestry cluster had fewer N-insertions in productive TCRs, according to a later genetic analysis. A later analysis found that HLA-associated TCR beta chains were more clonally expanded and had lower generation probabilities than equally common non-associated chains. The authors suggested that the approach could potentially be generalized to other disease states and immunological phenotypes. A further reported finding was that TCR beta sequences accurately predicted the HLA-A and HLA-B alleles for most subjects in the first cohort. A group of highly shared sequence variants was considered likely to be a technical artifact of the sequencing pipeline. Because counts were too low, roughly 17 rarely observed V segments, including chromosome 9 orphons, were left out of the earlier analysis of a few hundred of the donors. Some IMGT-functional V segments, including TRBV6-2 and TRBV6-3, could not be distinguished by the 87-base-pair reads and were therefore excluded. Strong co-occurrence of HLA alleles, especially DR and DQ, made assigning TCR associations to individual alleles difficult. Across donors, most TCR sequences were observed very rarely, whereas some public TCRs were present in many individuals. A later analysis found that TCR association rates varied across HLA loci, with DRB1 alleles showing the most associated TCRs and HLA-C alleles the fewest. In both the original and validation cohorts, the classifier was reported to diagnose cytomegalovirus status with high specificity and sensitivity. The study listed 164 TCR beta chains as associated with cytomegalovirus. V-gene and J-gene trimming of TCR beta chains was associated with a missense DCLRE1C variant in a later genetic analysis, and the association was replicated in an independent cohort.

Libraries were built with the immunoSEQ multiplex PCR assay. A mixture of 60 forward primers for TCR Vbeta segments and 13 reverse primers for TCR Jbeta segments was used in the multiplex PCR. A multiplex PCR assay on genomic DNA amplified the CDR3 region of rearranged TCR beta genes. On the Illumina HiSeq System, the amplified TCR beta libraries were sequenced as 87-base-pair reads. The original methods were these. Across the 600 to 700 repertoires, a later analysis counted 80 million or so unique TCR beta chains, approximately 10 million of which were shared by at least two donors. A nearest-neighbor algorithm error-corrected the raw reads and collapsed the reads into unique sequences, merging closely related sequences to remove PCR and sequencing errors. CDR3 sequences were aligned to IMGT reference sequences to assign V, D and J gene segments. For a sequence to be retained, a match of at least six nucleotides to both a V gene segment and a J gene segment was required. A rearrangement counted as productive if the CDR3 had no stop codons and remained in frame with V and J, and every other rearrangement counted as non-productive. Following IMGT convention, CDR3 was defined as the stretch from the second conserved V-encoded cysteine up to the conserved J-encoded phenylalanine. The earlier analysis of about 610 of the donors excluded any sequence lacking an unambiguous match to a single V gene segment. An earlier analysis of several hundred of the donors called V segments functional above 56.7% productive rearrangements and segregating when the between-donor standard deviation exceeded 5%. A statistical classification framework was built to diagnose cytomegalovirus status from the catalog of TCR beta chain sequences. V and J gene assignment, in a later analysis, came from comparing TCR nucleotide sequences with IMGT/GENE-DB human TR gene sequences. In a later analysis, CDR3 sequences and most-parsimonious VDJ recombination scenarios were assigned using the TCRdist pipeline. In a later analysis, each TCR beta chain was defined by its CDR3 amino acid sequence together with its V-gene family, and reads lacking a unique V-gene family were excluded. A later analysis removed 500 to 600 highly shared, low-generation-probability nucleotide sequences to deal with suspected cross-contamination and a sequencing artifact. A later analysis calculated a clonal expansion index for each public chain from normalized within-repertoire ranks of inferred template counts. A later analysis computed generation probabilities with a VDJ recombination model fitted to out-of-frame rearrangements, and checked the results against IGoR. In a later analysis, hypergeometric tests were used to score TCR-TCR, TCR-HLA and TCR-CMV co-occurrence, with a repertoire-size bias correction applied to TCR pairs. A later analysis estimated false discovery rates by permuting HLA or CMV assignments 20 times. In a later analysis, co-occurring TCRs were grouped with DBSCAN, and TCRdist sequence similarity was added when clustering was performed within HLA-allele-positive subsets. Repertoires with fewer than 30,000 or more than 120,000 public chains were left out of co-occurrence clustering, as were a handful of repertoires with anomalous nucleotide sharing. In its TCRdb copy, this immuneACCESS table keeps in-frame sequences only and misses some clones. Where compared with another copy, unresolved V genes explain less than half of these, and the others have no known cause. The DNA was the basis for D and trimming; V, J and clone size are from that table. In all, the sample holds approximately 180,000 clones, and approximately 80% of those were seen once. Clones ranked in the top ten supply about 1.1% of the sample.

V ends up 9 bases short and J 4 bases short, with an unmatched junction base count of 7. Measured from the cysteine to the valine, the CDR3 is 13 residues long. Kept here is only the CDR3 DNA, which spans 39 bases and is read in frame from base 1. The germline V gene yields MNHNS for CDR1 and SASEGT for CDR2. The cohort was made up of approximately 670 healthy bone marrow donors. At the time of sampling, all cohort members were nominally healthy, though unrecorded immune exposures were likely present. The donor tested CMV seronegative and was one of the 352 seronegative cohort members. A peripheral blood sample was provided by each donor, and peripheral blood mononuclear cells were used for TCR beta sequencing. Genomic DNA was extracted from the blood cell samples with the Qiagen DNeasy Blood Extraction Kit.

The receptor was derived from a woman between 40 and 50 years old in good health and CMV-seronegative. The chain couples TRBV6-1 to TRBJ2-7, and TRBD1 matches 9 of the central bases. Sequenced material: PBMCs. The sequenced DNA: TGTGCCAGAACCGGGACAGGGACATACGAGCAGTACGTC. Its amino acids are CARTGTGTYEQYV.